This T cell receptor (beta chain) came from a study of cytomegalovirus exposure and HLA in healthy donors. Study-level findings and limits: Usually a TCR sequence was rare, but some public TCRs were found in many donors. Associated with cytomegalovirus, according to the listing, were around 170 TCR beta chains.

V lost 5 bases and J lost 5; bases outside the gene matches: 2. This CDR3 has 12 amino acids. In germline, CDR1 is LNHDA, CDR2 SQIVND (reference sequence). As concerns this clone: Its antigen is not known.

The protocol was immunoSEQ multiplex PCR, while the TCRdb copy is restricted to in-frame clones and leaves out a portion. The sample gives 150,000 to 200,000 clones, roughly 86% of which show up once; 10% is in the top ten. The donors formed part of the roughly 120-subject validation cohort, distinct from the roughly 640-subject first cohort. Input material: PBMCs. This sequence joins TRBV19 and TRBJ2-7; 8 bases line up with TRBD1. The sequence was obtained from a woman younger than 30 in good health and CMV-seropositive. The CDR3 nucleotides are TGTGCCAGTAGTTCGACAGGGGACGAGCAGTACTTC. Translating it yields CASSSTGDEQYF.